Here is one TCR beta chain with its context. Its antigen remains undetermined. Nothing much larger sits one base from this clone, and base qualities are not available. The data were taken from a study of blood T cell repertoires in COVID-19 (dated by TCRdb to about 2020). In the study overall: Samples covering the acute and convalescent phases of COVID-19 were provided by collaborators in the United States, Italy and Spain. The sample metadata nearly always contained a de-identified subject ID, COVID-19 status, age in years and sex. Samples were obtained from the ongoing ImmuneRACE study (first 160 participants) and from some 1,300 subjects provided by 6 global collaborators. The repertoires were released in a freely available public database intended as a resource for research on the immune response to SARS-CoV-2. The material from the prospective study consisted of cDNA or gDNA derived from T cells, B-cell-depleted T cells, or PBMCs. HLA class I and class II types, where available, came from metadata supplied by the sample provider rather than from assay-based typing. The dataset comprised deeply sampled blood TCRbeta repertoires from subjects exposed to, actively infected with, or recovered from COVID-19. Results the study describes overall, beyond this receptor: The quantity of clinical and demographic metadata differed by source and by participant and was supplied without curation.

TCRbeta CDR3 regions were amplified from genomic DNA by means of the immunoSEQ Assay, a bias-controlled multiplex PCR. Turning to the authors' computational methods: Within the assay, amplification of reference gene primers was used to estimate how many nucleated cells each sample contained. To quantify the absolute abundance of each unique TCRbeta CDR3 rearrangement, sequence reads were collapsed and filtered. For each sample, productive Simpson clonality was calculated as the square root of Simpson's diversity index over productive rearrangements. Drawn from immuneACCESS, this table holds only the in-frame rearrangements with V and J called that TCRdb kept. Clones are partly lost; checked studies trace under half to an unresolved V gene and leave the rest unexplained. V and J calls and clone size are those listed in that table; D and trimming were worked out from the DNA. The sample table records more than 300,000 clones; under 90% of these occur just once. The ten largest clones represent approximately 1.8% of the sample.

One collaborating source in Seattle enrolled patients during active infection and followed them longitudinally through the course of disease. The collaborating institutions used their own protocols to collect whole blood in K2EDTA tubes. For TCRbeta analysis, collaborators shipped samples as frozen whole blood, isolated PBMCs, or DNA extracted from either of those sample types. The germline V gene (reference sequence) provides CDR1 SEHNR and CDR2 FQNEAQ. Inclusive of the bounding cysteine and phenylalanine, the CDR3 is 16 residues long. The DNA shown is the 48-base CDR3, in frame from base 1. V is pruned by 6 bases and J by 3 bases, leaving 10 bases of the junction without a gene match.

This sequence uses TRBV7-9 and TRBJ2-2; TRBD1 aligns with 7 central bases. The sample comprised peripheral blood. The sequence was collected from a woman aged 30 to 39 with COVID-19, enrolled during active disease. This receptor carries the CDR3 CASRPTKDRHTGELFF. The nucleotide sequence is TGTGCCAGCAGGCCAACGAAGGACAGGCACACCGGGGAGCTGTTTTTT.